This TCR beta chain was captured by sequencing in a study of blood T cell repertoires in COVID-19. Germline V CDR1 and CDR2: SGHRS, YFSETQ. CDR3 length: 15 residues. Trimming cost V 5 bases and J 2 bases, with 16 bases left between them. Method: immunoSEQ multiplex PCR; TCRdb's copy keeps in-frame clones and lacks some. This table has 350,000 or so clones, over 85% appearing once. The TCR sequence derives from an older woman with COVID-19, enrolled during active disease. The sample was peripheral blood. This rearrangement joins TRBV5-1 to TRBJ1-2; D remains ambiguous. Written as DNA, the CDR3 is TGCGCCAGCAGGTTGCAGGTTCAGATAAACTATGGCTACACCTTC. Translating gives CASRLQVQINYGYTF.